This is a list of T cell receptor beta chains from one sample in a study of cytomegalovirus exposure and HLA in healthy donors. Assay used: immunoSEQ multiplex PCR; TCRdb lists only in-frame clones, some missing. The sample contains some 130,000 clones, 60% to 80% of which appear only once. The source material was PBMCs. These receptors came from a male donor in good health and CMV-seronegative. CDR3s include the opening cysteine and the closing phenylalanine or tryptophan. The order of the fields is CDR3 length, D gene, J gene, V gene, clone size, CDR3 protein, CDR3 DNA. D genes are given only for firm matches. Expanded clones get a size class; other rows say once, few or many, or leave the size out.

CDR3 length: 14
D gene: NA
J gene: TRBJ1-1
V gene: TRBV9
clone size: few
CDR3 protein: CASSPWERNTEAFF
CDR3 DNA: TGTGCCAGCAGCCCATGGGAGAGGAACACTGAAGCTTTCTTT

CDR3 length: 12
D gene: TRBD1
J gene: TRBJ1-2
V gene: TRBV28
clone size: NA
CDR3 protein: CATGTGVGGYTF
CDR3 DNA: TGCGCCACCGGGACAGGGGTAGGTGGCTACACCTTC

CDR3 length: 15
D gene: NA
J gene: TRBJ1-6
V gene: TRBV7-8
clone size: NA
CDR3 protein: CASSLRETDNSPLHF
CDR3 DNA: TGTGCCAGCAGCTTGAGAGAAACAGATAATTCACCCCTCCACTTT

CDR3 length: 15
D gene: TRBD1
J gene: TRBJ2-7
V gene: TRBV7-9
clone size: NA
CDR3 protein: CASSLGWDRVYEQYF
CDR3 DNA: TGTGCCAGCAGCTTAGGTTGGGACAGGGTCTACGAGCAGTACTTC

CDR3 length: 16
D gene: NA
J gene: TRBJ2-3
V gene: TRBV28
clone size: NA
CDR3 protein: CASSLPRGSSTDTQYF
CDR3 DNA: TGTGCCAGCAGTTTACCCAGGGGTTCTAGCACAGATACGCAGTATTTT

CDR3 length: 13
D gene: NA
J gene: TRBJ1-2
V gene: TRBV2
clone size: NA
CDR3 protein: CASSGHSNYGYTF
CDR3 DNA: TGTGCCAGCAGTGGACACTCTAACTATGGCTACACCTTC

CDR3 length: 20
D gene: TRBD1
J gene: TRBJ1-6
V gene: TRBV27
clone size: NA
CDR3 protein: CASSLSVLLGSRQGSSPLHF
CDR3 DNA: TGTGCCAGCAGTTTATCGGTTTTGCTGGGGTCAAGACAGGGGAGTTCACCCCTCCACTTT

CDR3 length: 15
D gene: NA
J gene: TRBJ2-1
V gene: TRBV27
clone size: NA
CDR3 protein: CASSLSVNSGNEQFF
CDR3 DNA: TGTGCCAGCAGTTTATCCGTCAACTCCGGCAATGAGCAGTTCTTC

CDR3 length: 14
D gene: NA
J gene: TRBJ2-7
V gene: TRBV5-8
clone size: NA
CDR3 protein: CASSLGPGGNEQYF
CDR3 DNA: TGTGCCAGCAGCTTGGGTCCAGGGGGGAACGAGCAGTACTTC

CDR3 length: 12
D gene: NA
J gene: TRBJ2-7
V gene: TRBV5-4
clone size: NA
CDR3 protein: CASSLERGEQYF
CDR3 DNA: TGTGCCAGCAGCTTGGAAAGGGGCGAGCAGTACTTC

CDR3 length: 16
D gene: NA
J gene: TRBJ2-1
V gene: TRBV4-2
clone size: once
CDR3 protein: CASSQEVRSSYNEQFF
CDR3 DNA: TGTGCCAGCAGCCAAGAGGTGAGGAGCTCCTACAATGAGCAGTTCTTC

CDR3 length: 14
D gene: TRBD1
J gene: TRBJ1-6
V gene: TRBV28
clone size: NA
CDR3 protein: CASSQRTGGSPLHF
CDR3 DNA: TGTGCCAGCAGTCAACGGACAGGGGGGTCACCCCTCCACTTT

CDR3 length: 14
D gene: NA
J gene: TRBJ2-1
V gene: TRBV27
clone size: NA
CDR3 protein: CASSLSTAGNEQFF
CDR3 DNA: TGTGCCAGCAGTTTATCGACAGCGGGCAATGAGCAGTTCTTC

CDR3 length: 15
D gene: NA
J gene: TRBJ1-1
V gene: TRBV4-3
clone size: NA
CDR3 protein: CASSQDPTTNTEAFF
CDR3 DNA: TGCGCCAGCAGCCAAGATCCAACTACTAACACTGAAGCTTTCTTT

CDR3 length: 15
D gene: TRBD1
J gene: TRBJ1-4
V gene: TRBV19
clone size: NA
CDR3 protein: CASTSRQGMNEKLFF
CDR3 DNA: TGTGCCAGTACCTCCAGACAGGGCATGAATGAAAAACTGTTTTTT